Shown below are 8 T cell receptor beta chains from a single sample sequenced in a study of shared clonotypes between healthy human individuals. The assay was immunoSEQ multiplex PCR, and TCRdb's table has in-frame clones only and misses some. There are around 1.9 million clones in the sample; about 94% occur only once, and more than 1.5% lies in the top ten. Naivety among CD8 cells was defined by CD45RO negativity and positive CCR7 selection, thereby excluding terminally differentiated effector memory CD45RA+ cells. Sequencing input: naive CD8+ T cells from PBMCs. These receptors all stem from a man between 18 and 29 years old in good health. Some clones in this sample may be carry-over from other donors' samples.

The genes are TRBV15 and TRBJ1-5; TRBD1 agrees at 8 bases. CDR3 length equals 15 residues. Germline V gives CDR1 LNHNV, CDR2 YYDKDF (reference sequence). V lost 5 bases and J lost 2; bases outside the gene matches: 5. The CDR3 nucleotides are TGTGCCACCAGCTTGGACAGGGAGGGCAATCAGCCCCAGCATTTT. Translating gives CATSLDREGNQPQHF.

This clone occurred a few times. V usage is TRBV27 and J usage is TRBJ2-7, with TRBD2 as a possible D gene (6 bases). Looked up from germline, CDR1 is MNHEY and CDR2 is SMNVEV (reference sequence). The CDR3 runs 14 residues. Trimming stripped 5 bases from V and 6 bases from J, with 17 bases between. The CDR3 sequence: CASSPVGLNTEQYF. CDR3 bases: TGTGCCAGCAGTCCCGTTGGACTAAACACCGAGCAGTACTTC.

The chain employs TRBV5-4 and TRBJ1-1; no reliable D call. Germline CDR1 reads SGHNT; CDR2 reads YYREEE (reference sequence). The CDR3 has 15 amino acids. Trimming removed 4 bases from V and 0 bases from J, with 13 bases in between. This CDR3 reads CASSRPGDMNTEAFF. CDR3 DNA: TGTGCCAGCAGCCGTCCGGGAGACATGAACACTGAAGCTTTCTTT. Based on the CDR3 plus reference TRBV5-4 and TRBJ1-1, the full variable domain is ETGVTQSPTHLIKTRGQQVTLRCSSQSGHNTVSWYQQALGQGPQFIFQYYREEENGRGNFPPRFSGLQFPNYSSELNVNALELDDSALYLCASSRPGDMNTEAFFGQGTRLTVV.

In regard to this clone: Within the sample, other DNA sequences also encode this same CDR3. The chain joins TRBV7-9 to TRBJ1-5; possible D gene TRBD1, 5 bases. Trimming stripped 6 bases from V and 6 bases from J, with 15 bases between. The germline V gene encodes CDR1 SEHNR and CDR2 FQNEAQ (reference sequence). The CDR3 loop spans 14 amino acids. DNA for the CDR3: TGTGCCAGCAGTCTGGGGGGGGTGAGTCAGCCCCAGCATTTT. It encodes CASSLGGVSQPQHF. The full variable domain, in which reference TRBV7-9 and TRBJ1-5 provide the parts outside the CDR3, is DTGVSQNPRHKITKRGQNVTFRCDPISEHNRLYWYRQTLGQGPEFLTYFQNEAQLEKSRLLSDRFSAERPKGSFSTLEIQRTEQGDSAMYLCASSLGGVSQPQHFGDGTRLSIL.

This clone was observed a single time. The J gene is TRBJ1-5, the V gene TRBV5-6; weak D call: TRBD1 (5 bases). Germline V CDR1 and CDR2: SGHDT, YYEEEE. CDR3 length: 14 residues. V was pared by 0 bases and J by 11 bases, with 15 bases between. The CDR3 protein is CASSLGPGDVAQHF. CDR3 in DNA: TGTGCCAGCAGCTTGGGGCCGGGGGACGTGGCCCAGCATTTT.

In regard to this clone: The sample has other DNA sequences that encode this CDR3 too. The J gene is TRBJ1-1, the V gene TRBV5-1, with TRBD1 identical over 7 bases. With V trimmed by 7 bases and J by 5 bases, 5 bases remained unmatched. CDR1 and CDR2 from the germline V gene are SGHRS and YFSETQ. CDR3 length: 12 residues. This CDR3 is CASRQGGTEAFF. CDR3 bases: TGCGCCAGCCGACAGGGCGGGACTGAAGCTTTCTTT. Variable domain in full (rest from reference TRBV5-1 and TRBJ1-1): KAGVTQTPRYLIKTRGQQVTLSCSPISGHRSVSWYQQTPGQGLQFLFEYFSETQRNKGNFPGRFSGRQFSNSRSEMNVSTLELGDSALYLCASRQGGTEAFFGQGTRLTVV.

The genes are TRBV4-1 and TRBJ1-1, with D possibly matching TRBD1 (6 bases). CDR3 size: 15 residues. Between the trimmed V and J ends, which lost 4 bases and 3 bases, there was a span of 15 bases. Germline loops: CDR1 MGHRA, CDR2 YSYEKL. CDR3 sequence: CASSLVRGADTEAFF. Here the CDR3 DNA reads TGCGCCAGCAGCCTAGTCCGGGGGGCCGACACTGAAGCTTTCTTT.

This CDR3 reads CASGISGTPTYEQYF. DNA of the CDR3: TGTGCTAGTGGCATTTCCGGGACACCGACCTACGAGCAGTACTTC. The chain employs TRBV12-5 and TRBJ2-7, with D maybe TRBD1 (6 bases). The germline V gene has CDR1 LGHNT and CDR2 FRNRAP. This CDR3 comprises 15 residues. V was shortened by 6 bases and J by 2 bases, with 17 bases between the two germline ends.